The 11 T cell receptor beta chains given below trace back to one sample, sequenced in a study of cytomegalovirus exposure and HLA in healthy donors. 13 Jbeta primers and 60 Vbeta primers were used for the PCR. This table comes from immunoSEQ multiplex PCR, and its TCRdb copy is limited to in-frame clones, with some not included. The repertoire holds under 200,000 clones, with around 78% as singletons. Sequenced sample: PBMCs. Receptor source: a woman in her forties or fifties in good health and CMV-seropositive.

The chain uses TRBV9 and TRBJ1-1; 7 bases line up with TRBD1. The CDR3 contains 12 residues. With 3 bases clipped from V and 8 bases from J, the junction kept 4 bases outside the gene matches. Germline CDR1 is SGDLS and CDR2 is YYNGEE. The chain's CDR3 is CASSGPTGEAFF. CDR3 nucleotide sequence: TGTGCCAGCAGCGGCCCGACAGGGGAAGCTTTCTTT.

V is TRBV7-9 and J is TRBJ2-5; D possibly corresponds to TRBD1 (6 bases). From germline, CDR1 is SEHNR and CDR2 FQNEAQ (reference sequence). CDR3 size: 15 residues. Trimming stripped 1 base from V and 6 bases from J, with 15 bases between. For the CDR3, the DNA is TGTGCCAGCAGCTTAGACCCGACAGGTGGGAAGACCCAGTACTTC. It is translated as CASSLDPTGGKTQYF.

This clone turned up a few times. The chain is built from TRBV30 and TRBJ2-3, with 11 bases identical to TRBD2. Trimming cost V 2 bases and J 4 bases; bases outside gene matches: 5. Germline V gene sequence: CDR1 GTSNPN, CDR2 SVGIG (reference sequence). The CDR3 loop spans 15 amino acids. CDR3: CAWSPLAGGPDTQYF. CDR3 nucleotides: TGTGCCTGGAGTCCGCTAGCGGGGGGTCCAGATACGCAGTATTTT. The full variable domain, its missing parts supplied by reference TRBV30 and TRBJ2-3, is SQTIHQWPATLVQPVGSPLSLECTVEGTSNPNLYWYRQAAGRGLQLLFYSVGIGQISSEVPQNLSASRPQDRQFILSSKKLLLSDSGFYLCAWSPLAGGPDTQYFGPGTRLTVL.

The chain carries TRBV28 and TRBJ2-5; 8 positions match TRBD2. Germline trimming cut 7 bases from V and 5 bases from J; bases unmatched to any gene: 9. This CDR3 has 14 residues. Germline V gene data show CDR1 as MDHEN and CDR2 as SYDVKM. CDR3 coding DNA: TGTGCCAGCACCGACAGCGGGAGTGGGGAGACCCAGTACTTC. This codes for CASTDSGSGETQYF.

The genes are TRBV19 and TRBJ1-1; 8 bases align to TRBD1. The CDR3 totals 14 residues. The germline V gene encodes CDR1 LNHDA and CDR2 SQIVND (reference sequence). The J segment lost 6 bases and the V segment lost 3 bases, leaving 6 bases of the junction unmatched. The CDR3 loop is CASSIMAGQAEAFF. DNA for the CDR3: TGTGCCAGTAGTATTATGGCGGGACAGGCTGAAGCTTTCTTT.

This clone was observed a handful of times. The identical CDR3 is also encoded by other nucleotide sequences in the sample. J is TRBJ1-6 and V is TRBV27, with 9 bases fitting TRBD1. CDR3 length: 14 amino acids. Germline CDR1 MNHEY, CDR2 SMNVEV (reference sequence). V trimming: 6 bases; J trimming: 7 bases; junction bases outside the gene matches: 4. This CDR3 is CASRPGQGNSPLHF. CDR3 DNA: TGTGCCAGCAGGCCGGGACAGGGAAATTCACCCCTCCACTTT.

The chain combines TRBV7-9 with TRBJ2-3; TRBD1 matches at 7 bases. Germline V lookup: CDR1 SEHNR, CDR2 FQNEAQ (reference sequence). The V gene end was trimmed by 4 bases and the J gene end by 0 bases; junction bases not matched to a gene: 1. The CDR3 is 14 amino acids. The CDR3: CASSSTGSTDTQYF. The CDR3, as DNA: TGTGCCAGCAGCTCGACAGGGAGCACAGATACGCAGTATTTT.

The gene calls are TRBV7-9 and TRBJ2-4; the match to TRBD1 covers 9 bases. This CDR3 has 13 residues. V trimming: 5 bases; J trimming: 5 bases; junction bases outside the gene matches: 1. Germline CDR1 reads SEHNR; CDR2 reads FQNEAQ (reference sequence). The CDR3 here is CASSRQGENIQYF. DNA for the CDR3: TGTGCCAGCAGCCGACAGGGGGAAAACATTCAGTACTTC.

The chain employs TRBV6-6 and TRBJ1-3, with TRBD1 as a possible D gene (5 bases). The CDR3 has 15 residues. Germline assignment: CDR1 MNHNY and CDR2 SVGAGI (reference sequence). Trimming shortened V by 6 bases and J by 0 bases, and 12 bases separated the two germline ends. CDR3: CASSHLGRSGNTIYF. The CDR3 nucleotides are TGTGCCAGCAGCCACTTGGGGCGCTCTGGAAACACCATATATTTT.

The rearrangement links TRBV6-5 to TRBJ2-7; TRBD1 aligns across 7 bases. Germline V lookup: CDR1 MNHEY, CDR2 SVGAGI. Trimming cost V 4 bases and J 0 bases; bases outside gene matches: 3. The CDR3 has 14 residues. The chain's CDR3 is CASSSTGPSYEQYF. CDR3 nucleotide sequence: TGTGCCAGCAGTTCGACAGGGCCCTCCTACGAGCAGTACTTC.

This clone was detected only once. The V gene is TRBV30, the J gene TRBJ1-1; the D gene is possibly TRBD1 (5 bases). Between the trimmed V and J ends, which lost 7 bases and 1 base, there was a span of 13 bases. The V gene's germline CDR1 is GTSNPN and CDR2 SVGIG (reference sequence). The CDR3 is made up of 13 amino acids. This CDR3 reads CALQEDQNTEAFF. CDR3 nucleotide sequence: TGTGCCTTACAGGAAGACCAGAACACTGAAGCTTTCTTT.